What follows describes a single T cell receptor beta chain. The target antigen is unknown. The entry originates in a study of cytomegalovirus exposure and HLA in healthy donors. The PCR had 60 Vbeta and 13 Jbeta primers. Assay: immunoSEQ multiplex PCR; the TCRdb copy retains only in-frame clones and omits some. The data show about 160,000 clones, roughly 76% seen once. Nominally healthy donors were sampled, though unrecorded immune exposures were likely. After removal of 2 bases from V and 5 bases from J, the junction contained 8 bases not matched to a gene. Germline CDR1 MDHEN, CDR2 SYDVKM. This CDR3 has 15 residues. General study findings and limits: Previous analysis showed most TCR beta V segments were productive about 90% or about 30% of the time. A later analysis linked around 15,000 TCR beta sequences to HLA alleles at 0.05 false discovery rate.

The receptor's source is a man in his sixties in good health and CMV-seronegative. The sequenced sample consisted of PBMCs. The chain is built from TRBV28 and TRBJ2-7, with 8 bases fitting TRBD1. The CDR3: CASSLGGGQGNEQYF. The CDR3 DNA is TGTGCCAGCAGTTTAGGGGGCGGACAGGGAAACGAGCAGTACTTC.